Below are 14 T cell receptor beta chains sequenced from a single sample in a study of blood T cell repertoires in COVID-19. Sequencing used immunoSEQ multiplex PCR; TCRdb keeps in-frame clones, though not all of them. The repertoire holds 350,000 to 400,000 clones, with around 87% as singletons. The sequenced sample consisted of PBMCs or T cells enriched from blood (not recorded which). Receptors originate from a man between 40 and 49 years old in a cohort exposed to, infected with or recovered from COVID-19 (not recorded which).

CDR3 sequence: CASSLVSSGPYEQYF. The CDR3 DNA follows: TGTGCCAGCAGCTTAGTTAGTAGCGGTCCCTACGAGCAGTACTTC. The rearrangement links TRBV11-2 to TRBJ2-7; D is possibly TRBD2 (6 bases). CDR1 SGHAT and CDR2 FQNNGV come from the germline V gene. Trimming removed 1 base from V and 2 bases from J, with 12 bases in between. CDR3 length equals 15 residues.

The chain couples TRBV5-5 to TRBJ2-2, with TRBD2 as a possible D gene (6 bases). The ends were cut back, 6 bases at V and 1 base at J, with 10 bases in the middle. The CDR3 runs 14 residues. Germline CDR1 SGHKS, CDR2 YYEKEE (reference sequence). The CDR3 nucleotides are TGTGCCAGCATGGGGCGGGAGAACACCGGGGAGCTGTTTTTT. Protein sequence: CASMGRENTGELFF.

The chain links TRBV28 to TRBJ1-2, with 10 bases fitting TRBD1. J gave up 5 bases and V 6 bases, and 15 bases lay outside the gene matches. The V gene's germline CDR1 is MDHEN and CDR2 SYDVKM. The CDR3 totals 17 residues. The CDR3 spells CASSPLSTGGVLYGYTF. Here the CDR3 DNA reads TGTGCCAGCAGCCCACTATCGACAGGGGGCGTCCTTTATGGCTACACCTTC.

V usage is TRBV5-1 and J usage is TRBJ2-7, with TRBD2 as a possible D gene (5 bases). This CDR3 comprises 14 residues. V was shortened by 6 bases and J by 2 bases, with 15 bases between the two germline ends. Germline CDR1 and CDR2: SGHRS and YFSETQ. The CDR3 reads CASTYSGGPYEQYF. The CDR3 bases are TGCGCCAGCACCTACTCTGGCGGGCCCTACGAGCAGTACTTC.

A few counts support this clone. The chain has TRBV24-1 and TRBJ2-1; 13 nucleotides line up with TRBD2. Per the germline V gene, CDR1 is KGHDR and CDR2 is SFDVKD. The CDR3 spans 16 residues. Trimming took 7 bases from V and 5 from J; bases not matched to a gene: 7. The CDR3 sequence is CATSGAGTSGNNEQFF. The DNA of the CDR3 is TGTGCCACCAGCGGAGCCGGGACTAGCGGGAACAATGAGCAGTTCTTC.

The genes are TRBV21-1 and TRBJ1-5; the D call in the table, TRBD1, was not verified against the DNA. TRBV21-1 is annotated as a pseudogene. The CDR3 has 16 residues. The CDR3 sequence: CASSSPGGLGNQPQHF. The CDR3 bases are TGTGCCAGCAGCAGCCCAGGGGGCTTAGGCAATCAGCCCCAGCATTTT.

The chain couples TRBV4-2 to TRBJ2-7, with TRBD2 matching 8 bases. The V gene end was trimmed by 5 bases and the J gene end by 0 bases; junction bases not matched to a gene: 9. This CDR3 spans 16 amino acids. Per the germline V gene, CDR1 is LGHNA and CDR2 is YNFKEQ. The CDR3 bases are TGTGCCAGCAGCAATATAGCGGGGATTAGCTCCTACGAGCAGTACTTC. Protein: CASSNIAGISSYEQYF.

V gene TRBV19 combines with J gene TRBJ1-2, with TRBD1 identical over 9 bases. The CDR3 runs to 14 residues. The trim removed 4 bases at V and 0 bases at J, leaving 0 bases unmatched. From germline, CDR1 is LNHDA and CDR2 SQIVND (reference sequence). The chain's CDR3 is CASSRTGANYGYTF. CDR3 coding DNA: TGTGCCAGTAGTAGGACAGGGGCTAACTATGGCTACACCTTC.

To note about this clone: The sample holds other DNA sequences that translate to the same CDR3. The gene calls are TRBV5-1 and TRBJ2-7; D may be TRBD2 (6 bases). The germline V and J ends were trimmed by 0 bases and 3 bases, with 10 bases remaining between them. This CDR3 comprises 14 residues. Germline-derived CDR1 and CDR2 are SGHRS and YFSETQ. CDR3 protein: CASSLVGGSYEQYF. The CDR3 coding sequence is TGCGCCAGCAGCTTGGTGGGGGGAAGCTACGAGCAGTACTTC.

The DNA of the CDR3 is TGTGCCAGCAGTGAAGCTCCGGGTGTTACCTACGAGCAGTACTTC. Translation gives CASSEAPGVTYEQYF. The chain is built from TRBV6-1 and TRBJ2-7, with D unclear. The germline gives CDR1 MNHNS, CDR2 SASEGT. The length of the CDR3 is 15 residues. V lost 0 bases and J lost 2, with 11 bases in between.

The rearrangement uses TRBV5-5 and TRBJ2-2; D is ambiguous. Deletions cut 0 bases from V and 5 bases from J, with 11 bases between. CDR3 length equals 15 residues. Germline CDR1 is SGHKS and CDR2 is YYEKEE (reference sequence). This CDR3 is CASSLGSLMTGELFF. CDR3 nucleotide sequence: TGTGCCAGCAGCTTGGGTTCGTTAATGACCGGGGAGCTGTTTTTT.

This chain uses TRBV19 with TRBJ2-7; TRBD2 aligns across 10 bases. CDR1 and CDR2 (germline): LNHDA, SQIVND (reference sequence). V dropped 6 bases and J dropped 2; count of bases not matched to a gene: 10. CDR3 length: 16 amino acids. The DNA of the CDR3 is TGTGCCAGTAGCCAGCCCTCCAGCGGGAGGGCCTACGAGCAGTACTTC. It codes for CASSQPSSGRAYEQYF.

This chain uses TRBV6-2 or TRBV6-3 with TRBJ1-5; 12 positions match TRBD1. Germline V gives CDR1 MNHEY, CDR2 SVGEGT. The V and J ends lost 4 bases and 5 bases, in that order; junction bases with no gene match: 3. The CDR3 is made up of 15 amino acids. CDR3 coding DNA: TGTGCCAGCAGTTGGGACAGGGGGCTCCATCAGCCCCAGCATTTT. It specifies CASSWDRGLHQPQHF.

This chain connects TRBV28 to TRBJ2-1; D perhaps matches TRBD2 (5 bases). Trimming cost V 6 bases and J 3 bases, with 9 bases left between them. Germline V gives CDR1 MDHEN, CDR2 SYDVKM. This CDR3 is 13 amino acids long. The CDR3 spells CASRLTSYNEQFF. The CDR3 DNA reads TGTGCCAGCAGGCTTACTAGCTACAATGAGCAGTTCTTC.